This T cell receptor (beta chain) was observed in a study of Graves' ophthalmopathy and Graves' hyperthyroidism. Study-wide background: Blood was drawn at initial diagnosis, before any treatment. Study-level points and caveats: Blood contained most expanded thyroid clonotypes exceeding 0.001 frequency. The model forecast ophthalmopathy progression, reaching under 71% sensitivity and around 75% specificity.

The authors amplified TCR beta CDR3 regions, and they did so from RNA transcripts for repertoire sequencing. The first-round RT-PCR employed HTBI primers together with the Qiagen OneStep RT-PCR kit. A multiplex PCR was then performed as the second round. TCRdb re-derived calls from the multiplex PCR reads in MiXCR, one entry per CDR3 protein. The table shows approximately 330,000 distinct CDR3 sequences, with about a sixth occurring only once. Clinical symptoms, serum thyroxine, TRAb, thyroid ultrasound and orbital computed tomography determined diagnosis. This clonotype came up many times. Its antigen is undetermined. Trimming stripped 4 bases from V and 7 bases from J, with 9 bases between. This CDR3 comprises 13 residues. The V gene's germline CDR1 is KGHDR and CDR2 SFDVKD.

The rearrangement links TRBV24-1 to TRBJ2-2; D unclear. The sequenced material came from peripheral blood. This clonotype was obtained from an adult man with Graves' ophthalmopathy. The DNA of the CDR3 is TGTGCCACCAGTGACCCCTTGCTCGGGGAGCTGTTTTTT. It encodes CATSDPLLGELFF.